Listed below are T cell receptor beta chains from one sample, sequenced in a study of blood T cell repertoires in COVID-19. Data came from immunoSEQ multiplex PCR; TCRdb stores just in-frame clones and leaves some out. The sample lists about 400,000 clones; around nine tenths were seen once. The sample comprised peripheral blood. These receptors all stem from a human donor in a cohort sampled during active COVID-19. Both conserved end residues are part of each CDR3. D genes are given only for firm matches. Expanded clones are given a class, and other clones once, few, many or no size at all.

TRBV6-4,-,TRBD2,TRBJ2-3,CASSDGGDSASQYF,TGTGCCAGCAGTGACGGGGGGGATAGTGCCTCTCAGTATTTT
TRBV21-1,few,-,TRBJ1-2,CASSKYRGGRGYTF,TGTGCCAGCAGCAAGTACAGGGGGGGAAGGGGCTACACCTTC
TRBV2,-,-,TRBJ1-1,CASSTLAGPDTEAFF,TGTGCCAGCAGTACCCTAGCAGGCCCTGACACTGAAGCTTTCTTT
TRBV5-1,-,-,TRBJ2-5,CASCINPPTETQYF,TGCGCCAGCTGTATCAACCCACCTACGGAGACCCAGTACTTC
TRBV2,-,TRBD1,TRBJ1-2,CASLDRGRGYGYTF,TGTGCCAGTTTAGACAGGGGCCGAGGTTATGGCTACACCTTC
TRBV11-2,-,TRBD2,TRBJ2-1,CASSFSSGGAYNEQFF,TGTGCCAGCAGCTTTTCTAGCGGGGGGGCCTACAATGAGCAGTTCTTC
TRBV5-1,-,TRBD2,TRBJ2-2,CASSRGLAGTTGELFF,TGCGCCAGCAGCCGGGGACTAGCGGGGACCACCGGGGAGCTGTTTTTT
TRBV3-1/TRBV3-2,once,TRBD1,TRBJ2-7,CASSPRDSETIPYEQYF,TGTGCCAGCAGCCCACGGGACAGCGAAACAATACCCTACGAGCAGTACTTC
TRBV4-1,few,TRBD2,TRBJ2-7,CASSREGLYEQYF,TGCGCCAGCAGCCGGGAGGGCCTCTACGAGCAGTACTTC
TRBV5-1,-,-,TRBJ2-2,CASSPSPPGELFF,TGCGCCAGCAGCCCGAGCCCACCCGGGGAGCTGTTTTTT
TRBV30,-,-,TRBJ2-7,CAWSVPRGSGVSYEQYF,TGTGCCTGGAGTGTTCCGCGAGGGTCCGGGGTCTCCTACGAGCAGTACTTC
TRBV2,-,TRBD1,TRBJ1-4,CASLEGQGGEKLFF,TGTGCCAGCCTCGAAGGACAGGGTGGCGAAAAACTGTTTTTT
TRBV6-5,-,TRBD1,TRBJ1-4,CASSNRQGNEKLFF,TGTGCCAGCAGTAACCGACAGGGTAATGAAAAACTGTTTTTT
TRBV5-1,-,TRBD1,TRBJ1-4,CASSQQGAKEKLFF,TGCGCCAGCAGCCAACAGGGGGCGAAAGAAAAACTGTTTTTT
TRBV5-1,-,-,TRBJ2-3,CASSQGGESDTQYF,TGCGCCAGCAGCCAGGGAGGTGAATCAGATACGCAGTATTTT
TRBV2,-,-,TRBJ2-3,CASKLNTDTQYF,TGTGCCAGCAAGCTCAACACAGATACGCAGTATTTT